The rows below give T cell receptor beta chains drawn from one sample of a study of blood T cell repertoires in COVID-19. The protocol was immunoSEQ multiplex PCR, while the TCRdb copy is restricted to in-frame clones and leaves out a portion. The table lists approximately 280,000 clones, 80% to 90% of them singletons, with roughly 5.1% in the top ten. The source material was peripheral blood. These receptors originate from a man aged 35 to 55 with acute or convalescent COVID-19. Both conserved end residues are part of each CDR3.

j_gene: TRBJ1-2; v_gene: TRBV7-2; CDR3aa: CASSLVSTGSHGYTF
j_gene: TRBJ2-3; v_gene: TRBV24-1; CDR3aa: CATSESKQGKADTQYF
j_gene: TRBJ2-5; v_gene: TRBV7-7; CDR3aa: CASSPRRRETQYF
j_gene: TRBJ2-1; v_gene: TRBV11-2; CDR3aa: CASSFSGTGYNEQFF
j_gene: TRBJ2-7; v_gene: TRBV9; CDR3aa: CASSVGYGLYEQYF
j_gene: TRBJ1-5; v_gene: TRBV19; CDR3aa: CASSKRGLRGHQPQHF
j_gene: TRBJ2-1; v_gene: TRBV28; CDR3aa: CASTLLTGLADTSSYNEQFF
j_gene: TRBJ1-3; v_gene: TRBV6-5; CDR3aa: CATSRGGWLGNTIYF
j_gene: TRBJ1-6; v_gene: TRBV2; CDR3aa: CASSQGSPLHF
j_gene: TRBJ1-2; v_gene: TRBV18; CDR3aa: CASSPLTGNGYTF
j_gene: TRBJ1-1; v_gene: TRBV11-1; CDR3aa: CASSPFGLEQGEAFF
j_gene: TRBJ1-5; v_gene: TRBV2; CDR3aa: CASSEERGLNQPQHF
j_gene: TRBJ1-2; v_gene: TRBV19; CDR3aa: CASSITGVPNYGYTF
j_gene: TRBJ2-7; v_gene: TRBV6-5; CDR3aa: CASSYGSSGGLYEQYF
j_gene: TRBJ2-1; v_gene: TRBV5-1; CDR3aa: CASSPDRGRDEQFF
j_gene: TRBJ1-4; v_gene: TRBV5-1; CDR3aa: CASSLVPDNEKLFF